Listed below are T cell receptor beta chains from one sample, sequenced in a study of tumor and adjacent non-tumor tissue in lung cancer. One entry per CDR3 protein, called by TCRdb with MiXCR from the multiplex PCR reads. The data show tens of thousands of distinct CDR3 sequences, approximately 73% seen once. The sample taken for sequencing was lung tumor tissue. The receptors were gathered from a man aged 60 to 69 with non-small cell lung cancer. Both conserved end residues are part of each CDR3. Fields, in order: CDR3 protein, CDR3 DNA, V gene, D gene, clone size, J gene. A D gene is named only where the DNA matches it firmly. For some rows the clone size is stated as once, few or many, or as a class when expanded; others skip it.

CSVRGAGGQGREQYF TGCAGTGTTAGAGGGGCTGGAGGGCAGGGGCGCGAGCAGTACTTC TRBV20-1 NA NA TRBJ2-7
CTSIAGQGSTDTQYF TGTACCAGCATTGCGGGGCAGGGGAGCACAGATACGCAGTATTTT TRBV6-5 NA NA TRBJ2-3
CAWSASGRTDTQYF TGTGCCTGGAGTGCTAGCGGGCGCACAGATACGCAGTATTTT TRBV30 TRBD2 NA TRBJ2-3
CSVDAYNEQFF TGCAGCGTGGATGCTTACAATGAGCAGTTCTTC TRBV29-1 NA NA TRBJ2-1
CSAPPGQSNQLQHF TGCAGTGCTCCTCCGGGGCAGAGCAATCAGCTCCAACATTTT TRBV20-1 NA once TRBJ1-5
CANSGLTGGQPQHF TGTGCCAACAGTGGATTGACCGGGGGTCAGCCCCAGCATTTT TRBV6-1 NA NA TRBJ1-5
CATSRDTGGYEQYF TGTGCCACCAGCAGAGATACAGGGGGTTACGAGCAGTACTTC TRBV15 TRBD1 NA TRBJ2-7
CASSSPSGQGENEQFF TGTGCCAGCAGTTCCCCTTCTGGACAGGGTGAAAATGAGCAGTTCTTC TRBV28 TRBD1 NA TRBJ2-1
CVGSYGTGQVYEQYF TGTGTCGGCAGTTACGGGACTGGACAGGTTTACGAGCAGTACTTC TRBV6-5 NA few TRBJ2-7
CSASMDSERPRDYNVQFF TGCAGTGCTAGCATGGATTCGGAGCGTCCAAGGGACTACAATGTGCAGTTCTTC TRBV20-1 TRBD2 NA TRBJ2-1
CASSYGADQPQHF TGTGCCAGCAGTTACGGTGCGGATCAGCCCCAGCATTTT TRBV6-6 NA few TRBJ1-5
CAKTGTGEVKLFF TGTGCCAAAACCGGGACAGGGGAAGTAAAACTGTTTTTT TRBV6-1 TRBD1 NA TRBJ1-4
CASSNRDMGLSETQYF TGTGCCAGCAGCAACCGGGACATGGGGCTATCAGAGACCCAGTATTTC TRBV13 NA NA TRBJ2-5
CASSPGTSRPSSETQYF TGTGCCAGCAGTCCAGGGACTAGTCGCCCGTCTTCAGAGACCCAGTACTTC TRBV12-3/TRBV12-4 TRBD2 many TRBJ2-5
CNVDGHLANQETQYF TGCAACGTTGATGGGCATCTAGCGAACCAAGAAACCCAGTACTTC TRBV29-1 NA NA TRBJ2-5
CASSGGWGSEQYF TGCGCCAGCAGTGGCGGCTGGGGCAGCGAGCAGTACTTC TRBV10-2 NA NA TRBJ2-7
CASSYTSGRAADMQYF TGTGCCAGCAGTTATACGAGCGGGAGGGCCGCAGATATGCAGTATTTT TRBV6-7 TRBD2 NA TRBJ2-3
CSAMGEGGGEGRELFF TGCAGCGCCATGGGGGAGGGGGGGGGAGAGGGCCGGGAGCTGTTTTTT TRBV20-1 NA NA TRBJ2-2
CASSVGWDNQPQHF TGTGCCAGCAGCGTGGGTTGGGACAATCAGCCCCAGCATTTT TRBV5-4 NA NA TRBJ1-5
CSVDKRSNEQFF TGCAGCGTTGACAAGCGGTCCAATGAGCAGTTCTTC TRBV29-1 NA medium-sized TRBJ2-1
CSARSPARVNQPQYF TGCAGTGCTAGAAGTCCCGCACGGGTAAATCAGCCCCAGTATTTT TRBV20-1 NA NA TRBJ2-3
CSTRNRGLAAYEQYF TGCAGTACTAGAAATCGAGGACTAGCGGCCTACGAGCAGTACTTC TRBV20-1 TRBD2 NA TRBJ2-7
CVSGPTSYEQYF TGTGTCAGCGGCCCTACCAGTTACGAGCAGTACTTC TRBV6-6 NA NA TRBJ2-7
CASSPWGVYEHYF TGTGCCAGCAGTCCCTGGGGTGTCTACGAGCACTATTTC TRBV28 NA NA TRBJ2-7
CSTRAQQGDEQFF TGCAGCACACGGGCGCAACAAGGGGATGAGCAGTTCTTC TRBV29-1 NA once TRBJ2-1
CASSQEDGRQETQHF TGCGCCAGCAGCCAAGAGGACGGACGTCAAGAGACCCAGCACTTC TRBV5-1 NA NA TRBJ2-5
CSVTIVASGKKIYF TGCAGCGTTACCATTGTAGCCTCTGGAAAAAAAATATATTTT TRBV29-1 NA NA TRBJ1-3
CASSSGLARGPSTDTQYF TGTGCCAGCAGTTCGGGACTAGCGAGAGGGCCGAGTACAGATACGCAGTATTTT TRBV6-5 TRBD2 NA TRBJ2-3
CSVEQEIQYF TGCAGCGTTGAACAAGAGATACAGTACTTC TRBV29-1 NA NA TRBJ2-5
CSSSLLGLSSGQYF TGTTCCAGCAGTTTACTAGGACTATCGTCTGGGCAGTACTTC TRBV6-5 NA NA TRBJ2-7
CGSSPPMFNSNQPQHF TGTGGCAGCAGTCCCCCGATGTTCAATAGCAATCAGCCACAGCATTTT TRBV6-1 NA NA TRBJ1-5
CTSSYSRQGVETQYF TGTACTAGCAGTTACTCGAGACAGGGGGTTGAGACCCAGTACTTC TRBV6-5 TRBD1 once TRBJ2-5
CATAVKGANEQLF TGTGCCACCGCAGTTAAGGGGGCTAATGAGCAGTTATTC TRBV6-5 TRBD1 NA TRBJ2-1
CSVMVSSSRATVLTF TGCAGCGTGATGGTTTCTAGTTCGAGGGCCACCGTCCTGACTTTC TRBV29-1 NA NA TRBJ2-6
CASSLVGTPGDIQYF TGCGCCAGCAGCTTGGTTGGAACCCCGGGGGACATTCAGTACTTC TRBV5-1 NA many TRBJ2-4
CASSEAGFLTDNSPLPF TGTGCCAGTAGTGAAGCGGGGTTTCTAACCGATAATTCACCCCTCCCCTTT TRBV6-1 NA NA TRBJ1-6
CACSEIALEQFF TGCGCCTGCAGTGAAATAGCCTTAGAGCAGTTCTTC TRBV10-2 NA NA TRBJ2-1
CNARGTGIGENLFF TGCAATGCTAGAGGGACAGGAATAGGGGAAAACCTGTTTTTT TRBV20-1 TRBD1 NA TRBJ1-4
CATSDRQGRAYEQYF TGTGCCACCAGTGACAGACAGGGGAGAGCCTACGAGCAGTACTTC TRBV24-1 TRBD1 many TRBJ2-7
CSALRTSASYLQYF TGCAGTGCCCTGCGGACTAGCGCCTCCTACTTGCAGTACTTC TRBV20-1 TRBD2 NA TRBJ2-7
CTSIPIGDSYNEQFF TGTACCAGCATCCCCATAGGAGACTCCTACAATGAGCAATTCTTC TRBV6-5 NA NA TRBJ2-1
CASRLTRNNEAFF TGTGCCAGCAGGTTGACAAGGAATAATGAAGCTTTCTTT TRBV6-6 NA NA TRBJ1-1